This T cell receptor (beta chain) is from a study of T cell responses to AZD1222 COVID-19 vaccine. Study conclusions and caveats: Seropositive at baseline were only 5 to 7 AZD1222 recipients. Among spike-specific TCRs, nearly half reportedly target unmutated variant regions. Recipients of two AZD1222 doses showed rising Spike-specific TCR breadth and depth. The donors showed a predominance of white British ancestry and of females, with possible underestimation of clonal diversity.

TCRdb's table, derived via immunoSEQ multiplex PCR, lists solely in-frame clones and lacks some. Among about 110,000 clones listed, 92% were seen once. In the case of this clone: Its specificity is unknown.

The length of the CDR3 is 14 residues. V shed 1 base and J shed 2 bases, with 9 bases lying between them. Germline V gives CDR1 SGHNT, CDR2 YENEEA. The chain uses TRBV11-3 and TRBJ2-7; the D gene is possibly TRBD1 (5 bases). Sequencing used peripheral blood, obtained on day 0 of AZD1222 vaccination. This TCR came from an adult in good health. The DNA for the CDR3 is TGTGCCAGCAGCTTAGGCAGGGCAACCTACGAGCAGTACTTC. It specifies CASSLGRATYEQYF.